This T cell receptor (beta chain) emerged from a study of T cells in women clearing cervical HPV infection. Study details: For cases, blood was sampled a median 149 days after lesion detection, interquartile range about 90 to 200 days. Only a few women had HLA typing results available.

Dot-blot hybridization genotyped cervical HPV amplified with MY09/MY11 PCR. Concerning this clone itself: The read comes to an end 3 residues before the CDR3 does, leaving the germline J gene to fill in the end.

Generated by immunoSEQ multiplex PCR, the TCRdb table keeps only in-frame clones and is missing some. The sample totals more than 45,000 clones. Trimming at V came to 6 bases and at J to 4 bases, leaving 9 bases not matched to a gene. Germline V gives CDR1 SSHAT, CDR2 FNYEAQ (reference sequence). The CDR3 totals 15 residues. The specimen sequenced was blood buffy coat. The genes are TRBV7-7 and TRBJ2-5; 9 bases fit TRBD2. This receptor was obtained from a woman aged 18 to 75 with a cervical HPV16 infection that either progressed to CIN3+ or cleared (not recorded which). CDR3 DNA, as far as it was read: TGTGCCAGCAGTGCGGGGGGGACCCTGAGAGAGACC. Amino acids: CASSAGGTLRET. The CDR3 in its entirety is CASSAGGTLRETQYF.